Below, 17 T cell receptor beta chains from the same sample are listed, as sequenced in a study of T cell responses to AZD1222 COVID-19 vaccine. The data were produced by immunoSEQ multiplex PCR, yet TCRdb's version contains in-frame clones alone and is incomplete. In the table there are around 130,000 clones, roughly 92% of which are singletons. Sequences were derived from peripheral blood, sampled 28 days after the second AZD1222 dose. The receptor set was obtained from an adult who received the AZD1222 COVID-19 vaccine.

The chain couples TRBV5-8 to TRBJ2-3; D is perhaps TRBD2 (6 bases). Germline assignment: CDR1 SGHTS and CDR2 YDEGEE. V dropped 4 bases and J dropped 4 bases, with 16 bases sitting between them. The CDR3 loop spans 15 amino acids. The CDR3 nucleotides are TGTGCCAGCAGCCGCCGGGACTCTTATCCAGATACGCAGTATTTT. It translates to CASSRRDSYPDTQYF.

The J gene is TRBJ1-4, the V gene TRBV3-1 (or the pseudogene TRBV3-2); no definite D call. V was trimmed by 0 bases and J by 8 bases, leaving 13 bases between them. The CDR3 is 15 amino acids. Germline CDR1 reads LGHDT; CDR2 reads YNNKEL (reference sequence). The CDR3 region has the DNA TGTGCCAGCAGCCAAGATACGGCGACTACCGAAAAACTGTTTTTT. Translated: CASSQDTATTEKLFF.

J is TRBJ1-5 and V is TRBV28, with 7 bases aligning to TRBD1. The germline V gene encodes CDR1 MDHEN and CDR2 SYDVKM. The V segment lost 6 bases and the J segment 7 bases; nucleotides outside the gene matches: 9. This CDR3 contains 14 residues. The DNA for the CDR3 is TGTGCCAGCAGGGAAGGAGGGGGCGTCCAGCCCCAGCATTTT. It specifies CASREGGGVQPQHF.

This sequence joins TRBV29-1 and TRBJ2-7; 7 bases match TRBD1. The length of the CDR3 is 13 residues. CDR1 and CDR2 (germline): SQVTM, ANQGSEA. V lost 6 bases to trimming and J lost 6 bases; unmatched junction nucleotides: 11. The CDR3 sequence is CSVVRNRGREQYF. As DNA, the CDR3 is TGCAGCGTCGTCCGTAACAGGGGTCGCGAGCAGTACTTC.

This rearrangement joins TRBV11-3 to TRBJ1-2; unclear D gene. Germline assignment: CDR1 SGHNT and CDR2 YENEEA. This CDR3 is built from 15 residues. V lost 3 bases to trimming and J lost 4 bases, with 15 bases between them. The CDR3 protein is CASSLAGRLVYGYTF. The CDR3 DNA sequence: TGTGCCAGCAGCTTGGCTGGACGGCTTGTCTATGGCTACACCTTC.

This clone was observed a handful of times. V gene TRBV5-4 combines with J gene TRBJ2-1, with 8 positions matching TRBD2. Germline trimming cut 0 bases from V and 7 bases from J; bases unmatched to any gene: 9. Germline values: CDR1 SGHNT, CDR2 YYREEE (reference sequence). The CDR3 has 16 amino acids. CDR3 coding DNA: TGTGCCAGCAGCTTGGGATCGGGGGGGTCTCAGAATGAGCAGTTCTTC. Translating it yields CASSLGSGGSQNEQFF.

The CDR3 region is CASSLERSSYNEQFF. In nucleotides, the CDR3 is TGTGCCAGCAGCTTAGAAAGGAGCTCCTACAATGAGCAGTTCTTC. The V gene is TRBV11-2, the J gene TRBJ2-1, with D hard to call. The CDR3 has 15 amino acids. V lost 0 bases, J lost 0 bases, and 6 bases lay in between. Germline CDR1 and CDR2: SGHAT and FQNNGV.

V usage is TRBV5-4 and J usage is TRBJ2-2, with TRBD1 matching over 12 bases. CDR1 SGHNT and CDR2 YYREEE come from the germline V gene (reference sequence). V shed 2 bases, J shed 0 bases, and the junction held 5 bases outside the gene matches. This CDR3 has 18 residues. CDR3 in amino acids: CASSLPGQGAPNTGELFF. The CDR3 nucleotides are TGTGCCAGCAGCTTACCGGGACAGGGGGCGCCGAACACCGGGGAGCTGTTTTTT.

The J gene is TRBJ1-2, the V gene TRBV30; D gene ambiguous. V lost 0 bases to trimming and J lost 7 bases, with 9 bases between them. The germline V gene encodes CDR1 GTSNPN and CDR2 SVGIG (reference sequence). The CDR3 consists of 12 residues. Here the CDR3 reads CAWSVPVVGYTF. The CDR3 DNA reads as TGTGCCTGGAGTGTACCGGTGGTTGGCTACACCTTC.

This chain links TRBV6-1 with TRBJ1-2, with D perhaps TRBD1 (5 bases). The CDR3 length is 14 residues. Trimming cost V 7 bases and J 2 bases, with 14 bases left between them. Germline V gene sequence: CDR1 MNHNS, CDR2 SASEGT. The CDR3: CASTWDPENYGYTF. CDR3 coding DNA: TGTGCCAGCACCTGGGACCCGGAGAACTATGGCTACACCTTC.

CDR3 sequence reads: CASSFGNALPGELFF. CDR3 sequence (DNA): TGTGCCAGCAGCTTTGGAAATGCATTGCCGGGGGAGCTGTTTTTT. The chain employs TRBV5-8 and TRBJ2-2; D remains unclear. The CDR3 extends over 15 amino acids. The ends were cut back, 2 bases at V and 8 bases at J, with 16 bases in the middle. Germline V lookup: CDR1 SGHTS, CDR2 YDEGEE.

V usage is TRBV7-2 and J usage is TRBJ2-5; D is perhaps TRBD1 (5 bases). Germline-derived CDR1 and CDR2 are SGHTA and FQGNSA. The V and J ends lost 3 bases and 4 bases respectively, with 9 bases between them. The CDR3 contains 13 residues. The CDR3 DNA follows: TGTGCCAGCAGCTTCCAGGGCGGAGAGACCCAGTACTTC. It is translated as CASSFQGGETQYF. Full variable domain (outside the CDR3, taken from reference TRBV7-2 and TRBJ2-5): GAGVSQSPSNKVTEKGKDVELRCDPISGHTALYWYRQSLGQGLEFLIYFQGNSAPDKSGLPSDRFSAERTGGSVSTLTIQRTQQEDSAVYLCASSFQGGETQYFGPGTRLLVL.

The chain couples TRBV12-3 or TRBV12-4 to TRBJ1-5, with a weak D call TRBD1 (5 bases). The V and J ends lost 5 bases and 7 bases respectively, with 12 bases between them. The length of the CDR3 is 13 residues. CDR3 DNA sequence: TGTGCCAGCAGTACATGGGGGACCCAGCCCCAGCATTTT. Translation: CASSTWGTQPQHF.

CDR3 residues: CASSIQGGGELFF. The CDR3 bases are TGTGCCAGCTCAATCCAGGGTGGCGGGGAGCTGTTTTTT. The rearrangement uses TRBV18 and TRBJ2-2, with D possibly TRBD1 on 5 matching bases. Germline CDR1 reads KGHSH; CDR2 reads LQKENI. The CDR3 contains 13 residues. Trimming shortened V by 5 bases and J by 7 bases, and 11 bases separated the two germline ends.

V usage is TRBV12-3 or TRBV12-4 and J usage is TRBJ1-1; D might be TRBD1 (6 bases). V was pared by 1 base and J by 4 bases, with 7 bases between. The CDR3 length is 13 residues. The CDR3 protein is CASSLVGGTEAFF. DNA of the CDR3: TGTGCCAGCAGTTTAGTAGGGGGCACTGAAGCTTTCTTT.

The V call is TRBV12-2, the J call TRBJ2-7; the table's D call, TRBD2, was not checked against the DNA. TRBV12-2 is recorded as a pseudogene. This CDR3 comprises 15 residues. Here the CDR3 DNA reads TGTGCAAGTCGCTTAGAGGGCGGGGGATCCTACGAGCAGTACTTC. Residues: CASRLEGGGSYEQYF.

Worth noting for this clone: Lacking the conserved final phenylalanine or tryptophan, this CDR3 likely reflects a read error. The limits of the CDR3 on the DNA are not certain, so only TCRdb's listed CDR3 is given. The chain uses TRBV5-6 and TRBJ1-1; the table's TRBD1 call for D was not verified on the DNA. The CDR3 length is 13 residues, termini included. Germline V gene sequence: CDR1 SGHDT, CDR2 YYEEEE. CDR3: CASSLGDRHLTLS.